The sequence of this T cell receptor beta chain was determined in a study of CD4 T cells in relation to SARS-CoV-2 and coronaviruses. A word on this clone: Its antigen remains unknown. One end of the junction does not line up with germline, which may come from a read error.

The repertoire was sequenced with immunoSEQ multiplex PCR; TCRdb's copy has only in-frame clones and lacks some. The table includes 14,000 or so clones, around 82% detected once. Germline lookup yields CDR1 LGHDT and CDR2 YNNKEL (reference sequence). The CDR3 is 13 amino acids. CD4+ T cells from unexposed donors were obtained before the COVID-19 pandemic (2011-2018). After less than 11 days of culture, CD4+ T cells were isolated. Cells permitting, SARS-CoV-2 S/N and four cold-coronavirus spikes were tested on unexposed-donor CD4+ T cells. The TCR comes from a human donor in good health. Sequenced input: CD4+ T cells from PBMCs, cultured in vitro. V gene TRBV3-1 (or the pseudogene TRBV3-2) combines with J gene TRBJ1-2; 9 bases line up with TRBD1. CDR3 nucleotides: TGTGCCAGCAGCCAAGAAGGACAGGGGCTCAGCCGCTTC. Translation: CASSQEGQGLSRF.